This paragraph covers one TCR beta chain sequence. Its antigen is undetermined. PCR used 60 Vbeta primers and 13 Jbeta primers. The data were produced by immunoSEQ multiplex PCR, yet TCRdb's version contains in-frame clones alone and is incomplete. This table has about 180,000 clones, 70% to 80% appearing once. Trimming left V 1 base short and J 0 bases short, with 13 bases between. Germline CDR1 and CDR2: MGHRA and YSYEKL. This CDR3 has 17 residues. This sample was included in a study of cytomegalovirus exposure and HLA in healthy donors. Study-wide results and limits: There were reportedly fewer N-insertions in an Asian-associated ancestry cluster than the roughly 680-donor mean, in a later analysis.

The genes are TRBV4-1 and TRBJ2-1; tentatively, D is TRBD1 (6 bases). The TCR was taken from a man between 18 and 29 years old in good health and CMV-seronegative. The source material was PBMCs. The CDR3 spells CASSQVRGGPSYNEQFF. The CDR3 DNA reads TGCGCCAGCAGCCAAGTCCGAGGGGGACCCTCCTACAATGAGCAGTTCTTC.